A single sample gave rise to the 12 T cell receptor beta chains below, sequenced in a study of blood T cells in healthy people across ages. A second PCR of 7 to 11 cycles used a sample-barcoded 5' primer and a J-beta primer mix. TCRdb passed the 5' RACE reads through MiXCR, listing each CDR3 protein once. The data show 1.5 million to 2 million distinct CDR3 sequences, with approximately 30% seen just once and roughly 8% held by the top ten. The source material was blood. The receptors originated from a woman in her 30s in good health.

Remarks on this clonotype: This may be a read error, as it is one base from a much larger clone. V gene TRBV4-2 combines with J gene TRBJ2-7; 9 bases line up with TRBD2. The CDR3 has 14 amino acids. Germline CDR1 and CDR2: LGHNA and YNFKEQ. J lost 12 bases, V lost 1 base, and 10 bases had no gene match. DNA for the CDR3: TGTGCCAGCAGCCAAGTAGCGGGGGACCAAAGCTGGTACTTC. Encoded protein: CASSQVAGDQSWYF.

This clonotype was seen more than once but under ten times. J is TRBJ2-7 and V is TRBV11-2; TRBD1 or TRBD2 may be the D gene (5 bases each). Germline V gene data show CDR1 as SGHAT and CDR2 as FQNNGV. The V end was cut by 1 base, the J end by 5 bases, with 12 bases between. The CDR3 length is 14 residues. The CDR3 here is CASSLGGLRDEQYF. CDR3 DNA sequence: TGTGCCAGCAGCTTAGGGGGCTTGAGGGACGAGCAGTACTTC.

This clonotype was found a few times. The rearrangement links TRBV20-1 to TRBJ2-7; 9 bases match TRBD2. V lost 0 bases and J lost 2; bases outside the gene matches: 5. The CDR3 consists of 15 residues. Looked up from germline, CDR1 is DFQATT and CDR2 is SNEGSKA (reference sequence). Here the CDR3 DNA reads TGCAGTGCTAGAGATTACAAGCGGGGGGCCTACGAGCAGTACTTC. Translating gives CSARDYKRGAYEQYF.

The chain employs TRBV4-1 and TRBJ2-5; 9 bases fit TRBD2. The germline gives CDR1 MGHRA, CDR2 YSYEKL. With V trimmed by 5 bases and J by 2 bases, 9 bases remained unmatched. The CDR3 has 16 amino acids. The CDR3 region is CASSSSGGRYQETQYF. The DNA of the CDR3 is TGCGCCAGCAGCTCAAGCGGGGGGCGATATCAAGAGACCCAGTACTTC.

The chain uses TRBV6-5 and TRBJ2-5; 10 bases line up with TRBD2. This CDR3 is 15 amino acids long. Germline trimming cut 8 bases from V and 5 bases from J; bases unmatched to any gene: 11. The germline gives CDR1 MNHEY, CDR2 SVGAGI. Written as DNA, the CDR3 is TGTGCCAGCCATAGGAGCGGGAGGGCGATGGAGACCCAGTACTTC. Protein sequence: CASHRSGRAMETQYF.

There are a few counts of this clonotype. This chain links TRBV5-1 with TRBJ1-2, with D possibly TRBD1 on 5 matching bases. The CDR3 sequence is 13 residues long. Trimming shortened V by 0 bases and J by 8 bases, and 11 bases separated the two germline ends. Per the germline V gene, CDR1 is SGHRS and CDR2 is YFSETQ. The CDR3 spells CASSLAEGTGYTF. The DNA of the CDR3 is TGCGCCAGCAGCTTGGCCGAGGGGACGGGCTACACCTTC.

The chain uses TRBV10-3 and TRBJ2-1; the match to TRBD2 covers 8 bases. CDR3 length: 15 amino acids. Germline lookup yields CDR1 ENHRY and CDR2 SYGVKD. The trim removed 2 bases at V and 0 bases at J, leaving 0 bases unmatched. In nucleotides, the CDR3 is TGTGCCATCAGTGAGGCGGGGGGCTCCTACAATGAGCAGTTCTTC. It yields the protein CAISEAGGSYNEQFF.

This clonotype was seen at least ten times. CDR3 in amino acids: CSAQRAEHAYEQYF. For the CDR3, the DNA is TGCAGTGCTCAACGAGCAGAGCACGCCTACGAGCAGTACTTC. The chain is built from TRBV20-1 and TRBJ2-7; unclear D gene. V lost 5 bases and J 2 bases, leaving 16 bases between the germline ends. Per the germline V gene, CDR1 is DFQATT and CDR2 is SNEGSKA (reference sequence). The CDR3 totals 14 residues.

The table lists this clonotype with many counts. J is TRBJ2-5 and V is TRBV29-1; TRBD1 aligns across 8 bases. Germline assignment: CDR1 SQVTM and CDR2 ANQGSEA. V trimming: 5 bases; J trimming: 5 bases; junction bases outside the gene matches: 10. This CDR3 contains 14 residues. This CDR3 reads CSVSHDRGLETQYF. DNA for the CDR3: TGCAGCGTTTCTCACGACAGGGGATTGGAGACCCAGTACTTC.

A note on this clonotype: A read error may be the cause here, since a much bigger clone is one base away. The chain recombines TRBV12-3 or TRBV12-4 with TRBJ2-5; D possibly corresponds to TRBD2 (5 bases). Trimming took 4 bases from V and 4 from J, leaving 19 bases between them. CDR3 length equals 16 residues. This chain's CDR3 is CASSSIGRRFRETQYF. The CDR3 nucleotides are TGTGCCAGCAGTTCCATTGGGCGGAGGTTCCGAGAGACCCAGTACTTC.

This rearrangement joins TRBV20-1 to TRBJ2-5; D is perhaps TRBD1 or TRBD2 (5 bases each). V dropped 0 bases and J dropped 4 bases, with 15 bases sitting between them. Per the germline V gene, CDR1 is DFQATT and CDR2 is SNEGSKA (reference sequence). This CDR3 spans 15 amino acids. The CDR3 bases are TGCAGTGCTAGAGATGTACAAGGGACGGGAGAGACCCAGTACTTC. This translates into CSARDVQGTGETQYF.

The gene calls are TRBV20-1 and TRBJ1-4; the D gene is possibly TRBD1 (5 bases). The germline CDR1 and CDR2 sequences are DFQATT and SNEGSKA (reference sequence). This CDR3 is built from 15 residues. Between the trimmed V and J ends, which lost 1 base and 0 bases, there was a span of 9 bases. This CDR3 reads CSARGGAATNEKLFF. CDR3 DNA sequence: TGCAGTGCTAGAGGTGGGGCTGCAACTAATGAAAAACTGTTTTTT.